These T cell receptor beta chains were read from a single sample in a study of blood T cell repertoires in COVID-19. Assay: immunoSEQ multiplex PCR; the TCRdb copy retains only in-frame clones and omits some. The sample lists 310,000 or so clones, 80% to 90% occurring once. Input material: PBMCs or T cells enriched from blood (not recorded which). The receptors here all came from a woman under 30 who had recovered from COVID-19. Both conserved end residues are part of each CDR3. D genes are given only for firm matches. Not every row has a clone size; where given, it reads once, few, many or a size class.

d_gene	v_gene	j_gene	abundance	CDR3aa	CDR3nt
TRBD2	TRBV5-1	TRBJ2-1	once	CASSLLAATENEQFF	TGCGCCAGCAGCTTGCTAGCGGCTACCGAAAATGAGCAGTTCTTC
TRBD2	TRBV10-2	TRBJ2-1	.	CATCSGTSLNEQFF	TGCGCCACCTGTTCCGGGACTAGCCTCAATGAGCAGTTCTTC
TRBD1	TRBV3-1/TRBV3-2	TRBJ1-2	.	CASSHGPGQGSTGYTF	TGTGCCAGCAGCCATGGTCCTGGACAGGGTTCTACCGGCTACACCTTC
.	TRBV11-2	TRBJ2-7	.	CASSLVRGTYEQYF	TGTGCCAGCAGCTTAGTGAGGGGGACCTACGAGCAGTACTTC
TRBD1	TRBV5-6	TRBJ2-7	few	CASSLAGTGGYEQYF	TGTGCCAGCAGCTTGGCCGGGACAGGGGGTTACGAGCAGTACTTC
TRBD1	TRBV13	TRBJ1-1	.	CASSHTGGETEAFF	TGTGCCAGCAGCCACACAGGGGGGGAGACTGAAGCTTTCTTT
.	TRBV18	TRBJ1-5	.	CASSLTESNQPQHF	TGTGCCAGCTCATTGACAGAGAGCAATCAGCCCCAGCATTTT
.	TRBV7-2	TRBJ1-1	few	CASSPQGSSTEAFF	TGTGCCAGCAGCCCCCAGGGTTCCTCCACTGAAGCTTTCTTT
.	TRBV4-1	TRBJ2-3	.	CASSQSGQYTDTQYF	TGCGCCAGCAGCCAATCAGGACAGTACACAGATACGCAGTATTTT
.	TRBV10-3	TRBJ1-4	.	CAISEAGTQKLFF	TGTGCCATCAGTGAGGCCGGGACTCAAAAACTGTTTTTT
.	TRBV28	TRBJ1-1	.	CASSSRWQAGGNTEAFF	TGTGCCAGCAGTTCCCGGTGGCAGGCGGGGGGTAACACTGAAGCTTTCTTT
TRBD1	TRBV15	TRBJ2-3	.	CATSRDRATDTQYF	TGTGCCACCAGTAGAGACAGGGCCACAGATACGCAGTATTTT
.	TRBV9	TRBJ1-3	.	CASSVAVSSGNTIYF	TGTGCCAGCAGCGTAGCGGTTAGCTCTGGAAACACCATATATTTT
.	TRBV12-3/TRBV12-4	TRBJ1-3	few	CASSFSTGNTIYF	TGTGCCAGCAGTTTCAGTACTGGAAACACCATATATTTT
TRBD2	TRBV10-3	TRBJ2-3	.	CAISEPGLAGSTDTQYF	TGTGCCATCAGTGAGCCGGGACTAGCGGGGAGCACAGATACGCAGTATTTT
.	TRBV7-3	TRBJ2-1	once	CASSLELWAGEQFF	TGTGCCAGCAGCTTAGAGTTGTGGGCGGGTGAGCAGTTCTTC
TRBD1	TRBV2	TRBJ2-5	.	CASSGTGQETQYF	TGTGCCAGCAGCGGGACAGGCCAAGAGACCCAGTACTTC
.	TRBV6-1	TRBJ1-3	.	CASSELADSGNTIYF	TGTGCCAGCAGTGAATTGGCAGATTCTGGAAACACCATATATTTT
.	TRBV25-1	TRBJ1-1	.	CASSDQGITEAFF	TGTGCCAGCAGTGACCAGGGGATCACTGAAGCTTTCTTT
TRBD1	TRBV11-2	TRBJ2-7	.	CASSTGGYEQYF	TGTGCCAGCAGTACAGGGGGGTACGAGCAGTACTTC
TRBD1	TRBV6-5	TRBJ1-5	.	CASRPTRGGDQPQHF	TGTGCCAGCAGGCCTACTCGAGGGGGCGACCAGCCCCAGCATTTT
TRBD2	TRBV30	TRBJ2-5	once	CAWRGTSAGETQYF	TGTGCCTGGAGAGGGACTAGCGCTGGAGAGACCCAGTACTTC
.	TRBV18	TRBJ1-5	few	CASATGGNQPQHF	TGTGCCAGCGCGACGGGAGGCAATCAGCCCCAGCATTTT
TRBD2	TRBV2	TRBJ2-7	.	CASSSGTSVAYEQYF	TGTGCCAGCAGCTCCGGGACTAGCGTTGCCTACGAGCAGTACTTC
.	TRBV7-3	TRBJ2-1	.	CASSSPRGEQFF	TGTGCCAGCAGCTCACCTAGGGGTGAGCAGTTCTTC
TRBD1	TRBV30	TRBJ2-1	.	CAWSEGQGAPDEQFF	TGTGCCTGGAGTGAGGGACAGGGGGCCCCCGATGAGCAGTTCTTC